This is a list of T cell receptor beta chains from one sample in a study of OX40 agonist ivuxolimab in advanced cancers. Clones were read by immunoSEQ multiplex PCR, and TCRdb kept only the in-frame ones, dropping some. The table includes 80,000 or so clones, more than 85% detected once. The sample here was CD4+ or CD8+ T cells sorted from blood, taken in a trial of the OX40 agonist ivuxolimab. These receptor sequences come from an adult with an advanced solid tumor such as melanoma, head and neck, liver or kidney cancer. The CDR3 runs from the conserved cysteine through the conserved F or W. A D gene is named only where the DNA matches it firmly. Not all rows give a size; the values are once, few, many and, for expanded clones, a class.

V,D,J,size,DNA,CDR3
TRBV4-1,TRBD1,TRBJ1-5,NA,TGCGCCAGCAGCCCAGAAGTACAGGGGGTTCCTCGACAGCCCCAGCATTTT,CASSPEVQGVPRQPQHF
TRBV15,NA,TRBJ2-5,NA,TGTGCCACCAGCGGAATGGCCGCCTGGGAGACCCAGTACTTC,CATSGMAAWETQYF
TRBV7-2,NA,TRBJ1-4,NA,TGTGCCAGCAGCTTAGTTGTCGGGGGAACTAATGAAAAACTGTTTTTT,CASSLVVGGTNEKLFF
TRBV5-5,NA,TRBJ1-3,NA,TGTGCCAGCAGCTTGGAGTTCTCTGGAAACACCATATATTTT,CASSLEFSGNTIYF
TRBV5-1,NA,TRBJ1-3,NA,TGCGCCAGCAGCTTGGACGGGAGCTCTGGAAACACCATATATTTT,CASSLDGSSGNTIYF
TRBV6-5,NA,TRBJ2-2,NA,TGTGCCAGCAGTTACCTCCTAGGCACCGGGGAGCTGTTTTTT,CASSYLLGTGELFF
TRBV5-1,NA,TRBJ2-1,NA,TGCGCCAGCAGGGTCCAACAGGGATACAATGAGCAGTTCTTC,CASRVQQGYNEQFF
TRBV29-1,NA,TRBJ2-3,NA,TGCAGCGTTCGGCATCGTGGGGGAGACGGAGATACGCAGTATTTT,CSVRHRGGDGDTQYF
TRBV30,NA,TRBJ1-4,NA,TGTGCCTGGAGTCTGGCTGAAAAACTGTTTTTT,CAWSLAEKLFF
TRBV7-8,NA,TRBJ2-2,NA,TGTGCCAGCAGCCCTAATTTCAACACCGGGGAGCTGTTTTTT,CASSPNFNTGELFF
TRBV18,TRBD1,TRBJ2-7,NA,TGTGCCAGCTCAACTGGGACAGGCGTTTCCTACGAGCAGTACTTC,CASSTGTGVSYEQYF
TRBV5-1,NA,TRBJ2-7,NA,TGCGCCAGCAGCTTGGAAAAGGGACTTACCTACGAGCAGTACTTC,CASSLEKGLTYEQYF
TRBV11-2,NA,TRBJ1-4,NA,TGTGCCAGCAGCTCTCGATTAGCTAGGGATAATGAAAAACTGTTTTTT,CASSSRLARDNEKLFF
TRBV5-4,NA,TRBJ2-1,NA,TGTGCCAGCAGCCCACAGGGTAAAGTCGTTAATGAGCAGTTCTTC,CASSPQGKVVNEQFF
TRBV10-1,TRBD2,TRBJ2-3,NA,TGCGCCACTCGAAAGCGGGAGACAGATACGCAGTATTTT,CATRKRETDTQYF
TRBV5-1,NA,TRBJ2-2,once,TGCGCCAGCAGCTTGACCATCCAGGGGTCGAACACCGGGGAGCTGTTTTTT,CASSLTIQGSNTGELFF
TRBV27,NA,TRBJ1-2,NA,TGTGCCAGCAGTTCATTAGGGGGGGGCACCCTAACCCATGGCTACACCTTC,CASSSLGGGTLTHGYTF
TRBV15,NA,TRBJ2-5,once,TGTGCCACCAGCAGAGTATTCTCAGGGGCACGCGGCGGAGAGACCCAGTACTTC,CATSRVFSGARGGETQYF
TRBV6-1,NA,TRBJ1-2,NA,TGTGCCAGCAGTGAACACGGGAATGGCTACACCTTC,CASSEHGNGYTF
TRBV18,TRBD1,TRBJ1-2,NA,TGTGCCAGCTCACCAAAAGGGGACAGCTATGGCTACACCTTC,CASSPKGDSYGYTF
TRBV18,NA,TRBJ2-7,NA,TGTGCCAGCTCATTTTTATCAGGTTCGGACGAGCAGTACTTC,CASSFLSGSDEQYF
TRBV6-5,NA,TRBJ1-4,NA,TGTGCCAGCATGTCGATCGGGGCAACTAATGAAAAACTGTTTTTT,CASMSIGATNEKLFF
TRBV5-5,NA,TRBJ1-3,NA,TGTGCCAGCAGCTTAGGCAGGCTCTCTGGAAACACCATATATTTT,CASSLGRLSGNTIYF
TRBV29-1,NA,TRBJ1-5,NA,TGCAGCGTCAAAGAGGACAGTAATCAGCCCCAGCATTTT,CSVKEDSNQPQHF
TRBV6-1,NA,TRBJ1-6,NA,TGTGCCAGCGAGGAGGTTTTTTCACCCCTCCACTTT,CASEEVFSPLHF
TRBV11-2,NA,TRBJ1-1,NA,TGTGCCAGCAGCTTCCAACCGGGGCTCAACACTGAAGCTTTCTTT,CASSFQPGLNTEAFF
TRBV2,NA,TRBJ1-4,once,TGTGCCAGCAGTGCCCTGGGTGTTGGCCAGGGATTAAATCCCATTAATGAAAAACTGTTTTTT,CASSALGVGQGLNPINEKLFF
TRBV7-9,NA,TRBJ1-4,NA,TGTGCCAGCAGTCCTCCGGGCAGTCTTAATGAAAAACTGTTTTTT,CASSPPGSLNEKLFF
TRBV28,NA,TRBJ2-6,NA,TGTGCCAGCAGTTTACCCAGGACTCTTGCCAACGTCCTGACTTTC,CASSLPRTLANVLTF
TRBV28,NA,TRBJ2-7,NA,TGTGCCAGCTCCTGGGGGCGAAACGAGCAGTACTTC,CASSWGRNEQYF
TRBV7-8,NA,TRBJ2-1,NA,TGTGCCAGCAGCTCCCAGCCTTCCTACAATGAGCAGTTCTTC,CASSSQPSYNEQFF
TRBV27,TRBD1,TRBJ1-2,NA,TGTGCCAGCAGTTTATCAGCAATAGGGGGCACTGGCTACACCTTC,CASSLSAIGGTGYTF
TRBV5-1,NA,TRBJ2-7,NA,TGCGCCAGCAGCTACATGGGATACGAGCAGTACTTC,CASSYMGYEQYF
TRBV19,NA,TRBJ1-1,once,TGTGCCAGTAGTCCGGTACGAGGGGGGAACACTGAAGCTTTCTTT,CASSPVRGGNTEAFF
TRBV18,NA,TRBJ1-1,NA,TGTGCCAGCTCCTTATCAGGGGCTATGAACACTGAAGCTTTCTTT,CASSLSGAMNTEAFF
TRBV28,NA,TRBJ2-3,NA,TGTGCCAGCAGATGGGGGGCCACAGATACGCAGTATTTT,CASRWGATDTQYF
TRBV4-1,TRBD1,TRBJ2-1,NA,TGCGCCAGCAGCCAAGCCCGGGGACAGGGGATGAATGAGCAGTTCTTC,CASSQARGQGMNEQFF
TRBV5-1,NA,TRBJ2-7,NA,TGCGCCAGCAGCTTGGTCGGTTTGGGGAACTCCTACGAGCAGTACTTC,CASSLVGLGNSYEQYF
TRBV5-5,TRBD1,TRBJ2-1,NA,TGTGCCAGCAGCCTGGGACAGGCAAGGAATGAGCAGTTCTTC,CASSLGQARNEQFF
TRBV14,NA,TRBJ2-1,NA,TGTGCCAGCAGCCAAGGATTGGGAGTTTCTCAGTTCTTC,CASSQGLGVSQFF
TRBV7-8,NA,TRBJ2-2,once,TGTGCCAGCAGCTTAGTCTTTCGGGGCGCTCGAGGCCCCGGGGAGCTGTTTTTT,CASSLVFRGARGPGELFF
TRBV28,NA,TRBJ1-6,NA,TGTGCCAGCAGTTTGCTCCGGCCTAGGGCCTCTCCGTCTAATTCACCCCTCCACTTT,CASSLLRPRASPSNSPLHF
TRBV30,NA,TRBJ1-2,NA,TGTGCCTGGAGTGTACGGGGCAGGGCCAACTATGGCTACACCTTC,CAWSVRGRANYGYTF
TRBV19,NA,TRBJ1-4,NA,TGTGCCAGTAAAGCAGGGGCGGAAAAACTGTTTTTT,CASKAGAEKLFF
TRBV10-3,TRBD2,TRBJ2-1,NA,TGTGCCATCAGTGCCCCCCCGCGGGGGGTCTCCTACAATGAGCAGTTCTTC,CAISAPPRGVSYNEQFF
TRBV9,TRBD1,TRBJ2-7,NA,TGTGCCAGCAGCGCCGGCCCCGGGACAGGGCGGAGCGAGCAGTACTTC,CASSAGPGTGRSEQYF